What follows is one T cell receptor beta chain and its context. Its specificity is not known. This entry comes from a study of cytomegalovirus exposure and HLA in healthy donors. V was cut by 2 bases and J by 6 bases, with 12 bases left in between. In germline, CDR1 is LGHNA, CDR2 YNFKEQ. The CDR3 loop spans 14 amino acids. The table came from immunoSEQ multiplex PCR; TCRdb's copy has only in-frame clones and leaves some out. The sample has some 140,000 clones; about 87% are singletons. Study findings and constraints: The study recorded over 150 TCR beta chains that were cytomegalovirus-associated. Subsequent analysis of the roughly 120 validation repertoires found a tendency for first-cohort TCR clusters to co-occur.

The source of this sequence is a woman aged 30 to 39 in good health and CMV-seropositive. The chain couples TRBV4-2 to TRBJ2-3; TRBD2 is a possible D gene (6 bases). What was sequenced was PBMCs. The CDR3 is CASSQRDSQDTQYF. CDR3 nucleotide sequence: TGTGCCAGCAGCCAAAGGGACTCTCAGGATACGCAGTATTTT.